The T cell receptor beta chain described here comes from a study of T-cell memory formation after mild COVID-19. The CDR3 sequence is 16 residues long. Per germline, CDR1 KGHDR and CDR2 SFDVKD. V lost 3 bases to trimming and J lost 1 base; unmatched junction nucleotides: 7. TCR alpha and TCR beta cDNA libraries with sample barcodes and UMIs came from 5'RACE using constant-segment primers. A single record per CDR3 protein comes from TCRdb applying MiXCR to the 5' RACE reads. In the table there are about 360,000 distinct CDR3 sequences, 13% of which are singletons. This clonotype came up a few times. Sequenced: PBMCs or a T cell subset sorted from them (not recorded which). The receptor was derived from a man aged 18 to 30 who had mild COVID-19 (a few samples of this study predate the infection). Cell type and time point are not known. The rearrangement links TRBV24-1 to TRBJ1-2; 7 bases match TRBD1. The CDR3 loop is CATSDPGQADNYGYTF. CDR3 nucleotide sequence: TGTGCCACCAGTGATCCAGGACAGGCCGATAACTATGGCTACACCTTC.